Reported below is one TCR beta chain. Its antigen remains unidentified. The record originates from a study of CD4 T cells in relation to SARS-CoV-2 and coronaviruses. For the study at large: PBMCs were cultured with antigen for nine to eleven days before TCR beta sequencing. Negative control cultures got HIV-1 Nef peptides or no peptide. Study conclusions and caveats: In roughly 60% of donors, memory CD4+ clonotypes crossrecognized SARS-CoV-2 and at least one common cold coronavirus spike.

V gave up 4 bases and J gave up 0 bases, with 10 bases separating them. The CDR3 contains 14 residues. The germline V gene has CDR1 SGHRS and CDR2 YFSETQ. Before the COVID-19 pandemic, during about 2010-2018, CD4+ T cells were taken from unexposed donors. CD4+ T cells were isolated from the cells after more than 8 days of culture. Half the medium was replaced with IL-2 medium on days 3 and 7. Sequencing used immunoSEQ multiplex PCR; TCRdb keeps in-frame clones, though not all of them. The data show some 16,000 clones, about 77% seen once. Sequencing was performed on CD4+ T cells from PBMCs, cultured in vitro. This chain uses TRBV5-1 with TRBJ1-1; no firm D call. The sequence came from a human donor in good health. The CDR3 here is CASSPQPMNTEAFF. DNA of the CDR3: TGCGCCAGCAGCCCCCAGCCCATGAACACTGAAGCTTTCTTT.